A single sample gave rise to the 19 T cell receptor beta chains below, sequenced in a study of beta chain features in type 1 diabetes. The study, taken as a whole, reports: Among all four CD4+ subsets, Type 1 diabetes patients had TCRB CDR3s that were moderately but significantly shorter.

Their antigens remain unidentified. Of the isolated RNA, all was reverse transcribed, and so the sequenced material was expressed TCRB transcripts. Sequenced by immunoSEQ multiplex PCR; TCRdb stores in-frame clones only, minus some. The data show about 650,000 clones, roughly 12% seen once. Material: naive CD4+ T cells from blood. The receptors were sampled from a man under 40 with type 1 diabetes.

This clone was seen a few times. V is TRBV5-1 and J is TRBJ2-1; D is ambiguous. The V and J ends lost 0 bases and 5 bases respectively, with 6 bases between them. The CDR3 is made up of 13 amino acids. The germline gives CDR1 SGHRS, CDR2 YFSETQ. CDR3 in DNA: TGCGCCAGCAGCTTGGGCAATAACAATGAGCAGTTCTTC. Protein: CASSLGNNNEQFF.

The rearrangement uses TRBV7-6 and TRBJ1-6; 8 positions agree with TRBD1. The CDR3 length is 15 residues. V was clipped by 5 bases and J by 10 bases; unmatched bases: 10. The V gene's germline CDR1 is SGHVS and CDR2 FNYEAQ. In DNA form, the CDR3 reads TGTGCCAGCAGCGCCGAGGACAGGGTCGACTCACCCCTCCACTTT. It encodes CASSAEDRVDSPLHF.

This clone was recorded a few times. The rearrangement uses TRBV19 and TRBJ1-1; 11 bases match TRBD1. Germline CDR1 and CDR2: LNHDA and SQIVND (reference sequence). V lost 8 bases to trimming and J lost 5 bases; unmatched junction nucleotides: 10. CDR3 length equals 15 residues. The CDR3 DNA follows: TGTGCCAGTTGGACAGGGGGCGGTTTATGGACTGAAGCTTTCTTT. It yields the protein CASWTGGGLWTEAFF.

This clone was recorded a few times. The CDR3 region has the DNA TGTGCCAGCAGTCAATTCAGGGGGAACTACGAGCAGTACTTC. Protein sequence: CASSQFRGNYEQYF. The chain employs TRBV6-5 and TRBJ2-7, with TRBD1 identical over 7 bases. V was clipped by 5 bases and J by 3 bases; unmatched bases: 7. Germline V gene lookup returns CDR1 MNHEY and CDR2 SVGAGI. The length of the CDR3 is 14 residues.

A few counts support this clone. The rearrangement uses TRBV7-8 and TRBJ2-5; D possibly corresponds to TRBD2 (5 bases). The ends were cut back, 4 bases at V and 4 bases at J, with 13 bases in the middle. This CDR3 region has 14 residues. The germline V gene has CDR1 SGHVS and CDR2 FQNEAQ. The CDR3 loop reads CASSYSAGGETQYF. Written as DNA, the CDR3 is TGTGCCAGCAGCTACAGTGCGGGTGGAGAGACCCAGTACTTC.

To note about this clone: The same CDR3 arises from other DNA sequences in this sample as well. This chain's CDR3 is CASSIGQGSYEQYF. The CDR3 DNA follows: TGTGCCAGCAGCATAGGACAGGGATCCTACGAGCAGTACTTC. The chain employs TRBV7-2 and TRBJ2-7, with 8 bases lining up with TRBD1. The CDR3 sequence is 14 residues long. The V gene's germline CDR1 is SGHTA and CDR2 FQGNSA. Trimming at V came to 5 bases and at J to 1 base, leaving 4 bases not matched to a gene. The full variable domain, with the rest looked up from reference TRBV7-2 and TRBJ2-7, is GAGVSQSPSNKVTEKGKDVELRCDPISGHTALYWYRQSLGQGLEFLIYFQGNSAPDKSGLPSDRFSAERTGGSVSTLTIQRTQQEDSAVYLCASSIGQGSYEQYFGPGTRLTVT.

This chain uses TRBV15 with TRBJ1-6; tentatively, D is TRBD1 (5 bases). Germline loops: CDR1 LNHNV, CDR2 YYDKDF (reference sequence). Trimming took 5 bases from V and 1 from J, leaving 12 bases between them. The CDR3 consists of 16 residues. In nucleotides, the CDR3 is TGTGCCACCAGCGCCAGGGTTGGATCCTATAATTCACCCCTCCACTTT. It is translated as CATSARVGSYNSPLHF.

This chain uses TRBV27 with TRBJ1-4; D not certain. V lost 5 bases, J lost 3 bases, and 13 bases lay in between. The CDR3 runs to 15 residues. Germline CDR1 and CDR2: MNHEY and SMNVEV (reference sequence). For the CDR3, the DNA is TGTGCCAGCAGTACAAGGCCGGCGGCTAATGAAAAACTGTTTTTT. This encodes CASSTRPAANEKLFF.

This clone was recorded a few times. V and J are TRBV29-1 and TRBJ2-5, with 9 bases lining up with TRBD1. The CDR3 spans 15 residues. Germline CDR1 and CDR2: SQVTM and ANQGSEA. V shed 8 bases, J shed 5 bases, and the junction held 15 bases outside the gene matches. CDR3 amino acids: CSTEDRGGARETQYF. CDR3 DNA: TGCAGCACAGAGGACAGGGGAGGGGCACGTGAGACCCAGTACTTC.

The chain recombines TRBV10-3 with TRBJ2-7; TRBD1 is a possible D gene (5 bases). Looked up from germline, CDR1 is ENHRY and CDR2 is SYGVKD. V lost 2 bases and J lost 5, with 13 bases in between. This CDR3 spans 14 amino acids. In DNA, the CDR3 is TGTGCCATCAGTGAGACAGGCGATCTCGACGAGCAGTACTTC. Protein product: CAISETGDLDEQYF.

This chain joins TRBV9 and TRBJ2-1; unclear D gene. This CDR3 is 15 amino acids long. Looked up from germline, CDR1 is SGDLS and CDR2 is YYNGEE. Trimming pared 0 bases from V and 10 bases from J, leaving 17 bases between. The CDR3, as DNA: TGTGCCAGCAGCGTAGCTACGGCCACCATAGGGGAGCAGTTCTTC. Its translation is CASSVATATIGEQFF.

The chain joins TRBV7-9 to TRBJ1-6; 9 bases fit TRBD1. CDR1 is SEHNR and CDR2 is FQNEAQ in the germline V gene (reference sequence). V shed 3 bases, J shed 6 bases, and the junction held 6 bases outside the gene matches. This CDR3 contains 16 residues. The CDR3 loop reads CASSFRDRDLNSPLHF. The CDR3 nucleotides are TGTGCCAGCAGCTTTCGGGACAGGGATCTTAATTCACCCCTCCACTTT.

The sample holds a few counts of this clone. The genes are TRBV6-5 and TRBJ2-5, with 7 bases lining up with TRBD2. Per germline, CDR1 MNHEY and CDR2 SVGAGI. This CDR3 is 14 amino acids long. V lost 5 bases to trimming and J lost 5 bases; unmatched junction nucleotides: 8. This CDR3 is CASSLGRTRETQYF. For the CDR3, the DNA is TGTGCCAGCAGTCTGGGACGGACTAGGGAGACCCAGTACTTC.

This clone was detected a few times. This chain links TRBV5-6 with TRBJ2-5, with D perhaps given as TRBD1 or TRBD2 (5 bases each). The germline CDR1 and CDR2 sequences are SGHDT and YYEEEE. V was pared by 5 bases and J by 4 bases, with 18 bases between. The CDR3 runs 15 residues. The DNA of the CDR3 is TGTGCCAGCAGTTCTCAGGGACCCCTTGGAGAGACCCAGTACTTC. Translating gives CASSSQGPLGETQYF.

This chain connects TRBV29-1 to TRBJ2-5, with D hard to call. Trimming took off 4 bases at V and 0 bases at J, with 6 bases between the two ends. The CDR3 covers 12 residues. CDR1 and CDR2 (germline): SQVTM, ANQGSEA. The CDR3: CSVGANQETQYF. CDR3 sequence (DNA): TGCAGCGTTGGGGCCAACCAAGAGACCCAGTACTTC.

The chain employs TRBV28 and TRBJ2-1; 8 bases are shared with TRBD1. V shed 11 bases and J 5 bases; nucleotides not matched to a gene: 11. The germline V gene has CDR1 MDHEN and CDR2 SYDVKM. The CDR3 has 14 amino acids. This CDR3 reads CAGSQPRGHNEQFF. As DNA, the CDR3 is TGTGCCGGATCACAGCCCAGGGGGCACAATGAGCAGTTCTTC.

The chain is built from TRBV19 and TRBJ2-7; D unclear. This CDR3 is built from 13 residues. V was pared by 4 bases and J by 2 bases, with 9 bases between. Germline lookup yields CDR1 LNHDA and CDR2 SQIVND (reference sequence). The CDR3 region has the DNA TGTGCCAGTAGTACCCTTAGGGCCTACGAGCAGTACTTC. As protein: CASSTLRAYEQYF.

This clone was seen a handful of times. Within the sample, other DNA sequences also encode this same CDR3. The chain links TRBV11-3 to TRBJ2-2; D gene uncertain. The CDR3 spans 14 residues. V was trimmed by 1 base and J by 0 bases, leaving 3 bases between them. The germline V gene encodes CDR1 SGHNT and CDR2 YENEEA. The CDR3 sequence is CASSLGANTGELFF. The CDR3 DNA is TGTGCCAGCAGCTTAGGAGCGAACACCGGGGAGCTGTTTTTT.

On this clone itself: Other DNA sequences in the sample encode the same CDR3. This sequence joins TRBV5-1 and TRBJ2-1; 7 positions agree with TRBD2. The CDR3 totals 13 residues. The V and J ends lost 0 bases and 6 bases, in that order; junction bases with no gene match: 0. From germline, CDR1 is SGHRS and CDR2 YFSETQ. The DNA of the CDR3 is TGCGCCAGCAGCTTGGGCGGGAGCAATGAGCAGTTCTTC. This encodes CASSLGGSNEQFF. The whole variable domain, filled in from reference TRBV5-1 and TRBJ2-1, reads KAGVTQTPRYLIKTRGQQVTLSCSPISGHRSVSWYQQTPGQGLQFLFEYFSETQRNKGNFPGRFSGRQFSNSRSEMNVSTLELGDSALYLCASSLGGSNEQFFGPGTRLTVL.